Following are 24 T cell receptor beta chains from one sample sequenced in a study of blood T cell repertoires in COVID-19. Using immunoSEQ multiplex PCR, the repertoire was profiled, and TCRdb retains in-frame clones only, with some absent. The sample carries 55,000 to 90,000 clones, approximately 90% recorded once. The sequenced sample was peripheral blood. These receptors came from a human donor in a cohort sampled during active COVID-19.

V usage is TRBV19 and J usage is TRBJ2-3; D unresolved. CDR3 length equals 14 residues. V dropped 3 bases and J dropped 6 bases, with 13 bases sitting between them. The germline CDR1 and CDR2 sequences are LNHDA and SQIVND (reference sequence). The CDR3 here is CASSIDGRTDTQYF. DNA of the CDR3: TGTGCCAGTAGTATTGATGGCCGAACGGATACGCAGTATTTT.

This CDR3 reads CASSDSPGTEAFF. Here the CDR3 DNA reads TGTGCCAGCAGTGACTCGCCAGGGACTGAAGCTTTCTTT. The genes are TRBV6-4 and TRBJ1-1; D perhaps matches TRBD1 (5 bases). This CDR3 is built from 13 residues. Germline V gene lookup returns CDR1 MRHNA and CDR2 SNTAGT. V gave up 0 bases and J gave up 5 bases, with 7 bases separating them.

This chain connects TRBV12-5 to TRBJ1-5, with no clear D. Looked up from germline, CDR1 is LGHNT and CDR2 is FRNRAP. This CDR3 has 16 amino acids. The V end lost 7 bases, the J end lost 4 bases, and 20 bases lay between the germline ends. The CDR3, as DNA: TGTGCTAGTGCCCCTCCCGGAGGGATGGGAAATCAGCCCCAGCATTTT. Translation: CASAPPGGMGNQPQHF.

The V gene is TRBV3-1 (or the pseudogene TRBV3-2), the J gene TRBJ2-3, with D tentatively TRBD1 (6 bases). Trimming removed 4 bases at V and 2 bases at J, with 16 bases between. This CDR3 is built from 16 residues. Germline V gene data show CDR1 as LGHDT and CDR2 as YNNKEL (reference sequence). Here the CDR3 reads CASSRNRDTVTDTQYF. The CDR3 DNA reads TGTGCCAGCAGCCGGAACCGGGACACTGTCACAGATACGCAGTATTTT.

V and J are TRBV5-1 and TRBJ2-3; D is undetermined. This CDR3 has 14 amino acids. V was trimmed by 0 bases and J by 4 bases, leaving 9 bases between them. Germline V CDR1 and CDR2: SGHRS, YFSETQ. This CDR3 is CASSLVAHSDTQYF. DNA of the CDR3: TGCGCCAGCAGCTTGGTCGCGCACTCAGATACGCAGTATTTT.

The chain recombines TRBV5-6 with TRBJ2-3; weak D call: TRBD2 (7 bases). CDR1 SGHDT and CDR2 YYEEEE come from the germline V gene. The CDR3 totals 14 residues. Trimming cost V 4 bases and J 4 bases, with 13 bases left between them. The CDR3 region is CASSRGAGADTQYF. CDR3 nucleotide sequence: TGTGCCAGCAGCCGGGGGGCGGGTGCAGATACGCAGTATTTT.

The chain joins TRBV5-6 to TRBJ1-1; 12 bases are a match to TRBD1. V dropped 4 bases and J dropped 8; count of bases not matched to a gene: 6. The CDR3 is made up of 14 amino acids. Germline V lookup: CDR1 SGHDT, CDR2 YYEEEE. The CDR3: CASSRGTGGAEAFF. The CDR3 DNA sequence: TGTGCCAGCAGCCGAGGGACAGGGGGCGCCGAAGCTTTCTTT.

The chain has TRBV27 and TRBJ1-1; D ambiguous. Per the germline V gene, CDR1 is MNHEY and CDR2 is SMNVEV (reference sequence). Trimming took off 1 base at V and 0 bases at J, with 3 bases between the two ends. The CDR3 is 13 amino acids. DNA of the CDR3: TGTGCCAGCAGTTTATTCATGAACACTGAAGCTTTCTTT. Its protein is CASSLFMNTEAFF.

The rearrangement links TRBV3-1 (or the pseudogene TRBV3-2) to TRBJ1-5; possibly TRBD1 for D (6 bases). Germline CDR1 and CDR2: LGHDT and YNNKEL (reference sequence). The CDR3 sequence is 15 residues long. Trimming pared 5 bases from V and 4 bases from J, leaving 15 bases between. The CDR3 spells CASSSQRTENQPQHF. The CDR3 region has the DNA TGTGCCAGCAGCTCTCAGCGGACAGAAAATCAGCCCCAGCATTTT.

The V call is TRBV21-1, the J call TRBJ2-1; the tabulated D call, TRBD2, remains unverified against the DNA. TRBV21-1 is termed a pseudogene. The CDR3 length is 19 residues. Here the CDR3 DNA reads TGTGCCAGCAGCAATCCCGGGTCTAGCGGGAGGGCGTCCTACAATGAGCAGTTCTTC. Translation: CASSNPGSSGRASYNEQFF.

V and J are TRBV20-1 and TRBJ2-4, with 12 bases fitting TRBD2. The V segment lost 3 bases and the J segment 0 bases; nucleotides outside the gene matches: 6. The CDR3 consists of 17 residues. Germline V gene data show CDR1 as DFQATT and CDR2 as SNEGSKA (reference sequence). The CDR3 DNA is TGCAGTGCTAGTAGGACTAGCGGGATTGGAGCCAAAAACATTCAGTACTTC. This codes for CSASRTSGIGAKNIQYF.

The genes are TRBV19 and TRBJ2-1; 8 bases line up with TRBD2. V lost 3 bases to trimming and J lost 7 bases; unmatched junction nucleotides: 14. The CDR3 totals 17 residues. Germline V gives CDR1 LNHDA, CDR2 SQIVND (reference sequence). Here the CDR3 reads CASSIDRPGGPQNEQFF. The CDR3 nucleotides read TGTGCCAGTAGTATTGACCGCCCGGGAGGGCCGCAGAATGAGCAGTTCTTC.

This clone came up once. The gene calls are TRBV7-2 and TRBJ2-1; the D gene is possibly TRBD1 (6 bases). Deletions cut 5 bases from V and 3 bases from J, with 14 bases between. Germline loops: CDR1 SGHTA, CDR2 FQGNSA. The CDR3 has 15 amino acids. For the CDR3, the DNA is TGTGCCAGCAGCAGACAGGTTTCAAACTACAATGAGCAGTTCTTC. It specifies CASSRQVSNYNEQFF.

The V call is TRBV29-1, the J call TRBJ2-2; 9 bases are a match to TRBD2. The CDR3 has 13 amino acids. The V gene end was trimmed by 3 bases and the J gene end by 5 bases; junction bases not matched to a gene: 1. Germline CDR1 is SQVTM and CDR2 is ANQGSEA. CDR3 loop: CSVETSGTGELFF. CDR3 sequence (DNA): TGCAGCGTTGAGACTAGCGGTACCGGGGAGCTGTTTTTT.

This clone has at least ten counts. The V gene is TRBV7-2, the J gene TRBJ2-1; 7 bases map to TRBD2. With 1 base clipped from V and 9 bases from J, the junction kept 3 bases outside the gene matches. The length of the CDR3 is 13 residues. Germline CDR1 is SGHTA and CDR2 is FQGNSA. This CDR3 is CASSLGEGREQFF. DNA for the CDR3: TGTGCCAGCAGCTTAGGGGAGGGCCGTGAGCAGTTCTTC.

The chain joins TRBV4-1 to TRBJ2-7; D unclear. V was pared by 0 bases and J by 1 base, with 4 bases between. Germline V gives CDR1 MGHRA, CDR2 YSYEKL. This CDR3 region has 13 residues. The CDR3 region is CASSQDRSYEQYF. The CDR3 DNA reads TGCGCCAGCAGCCAAGATCGGTCCTACGAGCAGTACTTC.

The gene calls are TRBV5-4 and TRBJ2-5; D is possibly TRBD2 (6 bases). Germline loops: CDR1 SGHNT, CDR2 YYREEE (reference sequence). The CDR3 covers 13 residues. V lost 4 bases and J lost 0, with 7 bases in between. CDR3 DNA sequence: TGTGCCAGCAGCGCGGGGTACCAAGAGACCCAGTACTTC. Translated: CASSAGYQETQYF.

This clone was seen just once. This chain joins TRBV19 and TRBJ2-3; 14 nucleotides align to TRBD2. V lost 3 bases to trimming and J lost 3 bases; unmatched junction nucleotides: 11. Germline CDR1 LNHDA, CDR2 SQIVND (reference sequence). The CDR3 is 19 amino acids. CDR3 coding DNA: TGTGCCAGTAGTATGGGACTAGCGGGAGACGGACCATGGACAGATACGCAGTATTTT. It specifies CASSMGLAGDGPWTDTQYF.

V and J are TRBV5-6 and TRBJ1-6; 7 bases fit TRBD1. Germline values: CDR1 SGHDT, CDR2 YYEEEE. V was pared by 5 bases and J by 7 bases, with 9 bases of the junction left unmatched. CDR3 length equals 15 residues. The chain's CDR3 is CASSFGPGQNSPLHF. The CDR3 nucleotides read TGTGCCAGCAGTTTTGGCCCGGGACAGAATTCACCCCTCCACTTT.

This clone was counted only a few times. The chain joins TRBV3-1 (or the pseudogene TRBV3-2) to TRBJ2-1; D perhaps matches TRBD2 (6 bases). This CDR3 has 18 residues. Between the trimmed V and J ends, which lost 1 base and 9 bases, there was a span of 25 bases. Germline loops: CDR1 LGHDT, CDR2 YNNKEL (reference sequence). CDR3 loop: CASSQVSPLAAGVFEQFF. CDR3 sequence (DNA): TGTGCCAGCAGCCAAGTCTCACCACTAGCCGCCGGGGTGTTTGAGCAGTTCTTC.

This chain connects TRBV5-6 to TRBJ1-2; 10 bases line up with TRBD1. The junction had 17 bases not matched to a gene; V was cut back by 4 bases and J by 8 bases. This CDR3 has 17 residues. CDR1 is SGHDT, CDR2 YYEEEE, per germline. CDR3 in DNA: TGTGCCAGCAGCGTACCGGGACAGGGGTCTTTAAGCGGAGGCTACACCTTC. Translating it yields CASSVPGQGSLSGGYTF.

This clone has just one count. The chain carries TRBV19 and TRBJ2-7; 10 positions match TRBD2. Germline CDR1 and CDR2: LNHDA and SQIVND (reference sequence). The trim removed 4 bases at V and 7 bases at J, leaving 10 bases unmatched. The CDR3 has 15 residues. In nucleotides, the CDR3 is TGTGCCAGTAGTAACCAGCTAGCGGGAGTAGGTGAGCAGTACTTC. Translated, it gives CASSNQLAGVGEQYF.

J is TRBJ2-5 and V is TRBV5-1, with 9 nucleotides matching TRBD2. The CDR3 extends over 17 amino acids. V shed 2 bases, J shed 4 bases, and the junction held 12 bases outside the gene matches. CDR1 and CDR2 from the germline V gene are SGHRS and YFSETQ. For the CDR3, the DNA is TGCGCCAGCAGCTTTGGAAGCGGGGGGTCTTTGGGAGAGACCCAGTACTTC. The encoded protein is CASSFGSGGSLGETQYF.

The J gene is TRBJ2-5, the V gene TRBV18; the D gene is possibly TRBD2 (7 bases). From germline, CDR1 is KGHSH and CDR2 LQKENI. This CDR3 comprises 18 residues. Trimming removed 3 bases at V and 1 base at J, with 21 bases between. The CDR3, as DNA: TGTGCCAGCTCACCCGGTTCCCGAGGCGGGGGCCTCCAAGAGACCCAGTACTTC. Its protein is CASSPGSRGGGLQETQYF.